The source of this TCR beta chain is a study of T cells in Graves' hyperthyroidism and ophthalmopathy. Across the study: Peripheral blood samples were taken at initial diagnosis, prior to any treatment. Points from the study as a whole: Ophthalmopathy could be told apart from stable hyperthyroidism with a 13 V-J model.

Orbital computed tomography and thyroid ultrasound, together with serum TRAb and thyroxine and clinical symptoms, were used for diagnoses. V was cut by 3 bases and J by 7 bases, with 5 bases left in between. The CDR3 has 11 residues. Germline V gene lookup returns CDR1 KGHDR and CDR2 SFDVKD. This clonotype has a count of ten or more. The antigen is not known. RNA transcripts yielded amplified TCR beta CDR3 regions. HTBI primers were the set used in a first-round RT-PCR of the TCR CDR3. TCRdb reprocessed the multiplex PCR reads via MiXCR and lists one record per CDR3 protein. The profile shows hundreds of thousands of distinct CDR3 sequences, less than 15% of them singletons.

The specimen sequenced was blood. This TCR was recovered from a woman between 18 and 30 years old with Graves' hyperthyroidism. The rearrangement uses TRBV24-1 and TRBJ1-1, with D unresolved. CDR3 DNA: TGTGCCACCAGTGATAGATTTGAAGCTTTCTTT. It codes for CATSDRFEAFF.